The 9 T cell receptor beta chains presented below share a single source sample, sequenced in a study of T cell repertoires in cytomegalovirus infection. Which antigens these TCRs recognize remains unknown. MiXCR was run by TCRdb on the reads, yielding one entry per CDR3 protein. The sample has about 830,000 distinct CDR3 sequences; 32% are singletons. Sequencing was performed on cultured CD8+ T cells from PBMCs, taken from culture after CMV antigen stimulation. The receptors were sampled from a human donor in good health (CMV status not recorded). Some clones in this sample may be carry-over from other donors' samples.

The genes are TRBV27 and TRBJ2-4; the D gene is possibly TRBD1 (6 bases). Per germline, CDR1 MNHEY and CDR2 SMNVEV (reference sequence). V was pared by 3 bases and J by 8 bases, with 14 bases between. The CDR3 length is 14 residues. The CDR3 protein is CASSFRPGGDIQYF. The CDR3 DNA is TGTGCCAGCAGTTTCAGGCCTGGGGGCGACATTCAGTACTTC.

This clonotype was counted only a few times. The rearrangement uses TRBV6-1 and TRBJ2-5, with D perhaps matching TRBD2 (5 bases). There are 12 residues in the CDR3. Germline CDR1 reads MNHNS; CDR2 reads SASEGT. V lost 5 bases to trimming and J lost 4 bases, with 8 bases between them. Here the CDR3 DNA reads TGTGCCAGCAGTACGGGGTCAGAGACCCAGTACTTC. Encoded protein: CASSTGSETQYF.

The chain recombines TRBV11-2 with TRBJ1-6; D might be TRBD1 (5 bases). V shed 3 bases and J shed 13 bases, with 13 bases lying between them. The CDR3 is 13 amino acids. The germline CDR1 and CDR2 sequences are SGHAT and FQNNGV. The CDR3 here is CASSLGTAAPLHF. The CDR3 DNA reads as TGTGCCAGCAGCTTGGGGACGGCCGCCCCCCTCCACTTT.

The CDR3 DNA follows: TGTGCCAGTAGTATAGAGGACAGCCGAGCGAGGCCCCAGCATTTT. It yields the protein CASSIEDSRARPQHF. The V gene is TRBV19, the J gene TRBJ1-5, with D perhaps TRBD1 (6 bases). The CDR3 spans 15 residues. The ends were cut back, 0 bases at V and 9 bases at J, with 15 bases in the middle. Germline values: CDR1 LNHDA, CDR2 SQIVND (reference sequence). Combining the CDR3 with reference TRBV19 and TRBJ1-5 gives the whole variable domain DGGITQSPKYLFRKEGQNVTLSCEQNLNHDAMYWYRQDPGQGLRLIYYSQIVNDFQKGDIAEGYSVSREKKESFPLTVTSAQKNPTAFYLCASSIEDSRARPQHFGDGTRLSIL.

This clonotype was seen a few times. This chain joins TRBV5-4 and TRBJ2-2; 9 bases align to TRBD1. V was clipped by 7 bases and J by 3 bases; unmatched bases: 7. The CDR3 is made up of 15 amino acids. Germline CDR1 SGHNT, CDR2 YYREEE (reference sequence). CDR3 protein: CASGVGTGYTGELFF. The CDR3 DNA follows: TGTGCCAGCGGCGTCGGGACAGGGTACACCGGGGAGCTGTTTTTT.

J is TRBJ2-7 and V is TRBV12-3 or TRBV12-4; tentatively, D is TRBD2 (6 bases). The CDR3 has 13 residues. V was cut by 6 bases and J by 5 bases, with 14 bases left in between. CDR3 amino acids: CASSSSPGDEQYV. The CDR3 nucleotides read TGTGCCAGCAGCTCCTCCCCGGGGGACGAGCAGTACGTC.

At least ten counts were recorded for this clonotype. The J gene is TRBJ1-1, the V gene TRBV28; D is unclear. The V end lost 3 bases, the J end lost 1 base, and 9 bases lay between the germline ends. There are 14 residues in the CDR3. CDR1 and CDR2 from the germline V gene are MDHEN and SYDVKM. The CDR3 protein is CASSFLDTNTEAFF. The DNA of the CDR3 is TGTGCCAGCAGTTTTCTGGATACGAACACTGAAGCTTTCTTT.

This clonotype has only a few counts. The chain links TRBV2 to TRBJ1-6; TRBD1 matches at 9 bases. The V gene's germline CDR1 is SNHLY and CDR2 FYNNEI. This CDR3 has 18 residues. Germline trimming cut 5 bases from V and 7 bases from J; bases unmatched to any gene: 15. CDR3 amino acids: CASSTPAGTGTRNSPLHF. The CDR3 DNA is TGTGCCAGCAGTACCCCCGCCGGGACAGGGACTAGGAATTCACCCCTCCACTTT.

A few counts support this clonotype. The genes are TRBV6-2 or TRBV6-3 and TRBJ2-2; the D gene is possibly TRBD1 (5 bases). CDR1 MNHEY and CDR2 SVGEGT come from the germline V gene. This CDR3 is built from 11 residues. V was trimmed by 7 bases and J by 6 bases, leaving 6 bases between them. CDR3 coding DNA: TGTGCCAGCAAAGGGGCCGGGGAGCTGTTTTTT. It translates to CASKGAGELFF.